This TCR beta chain was observed in a study of blood T cell repertoires in COVID-19. Whole-study context: There were acute and convalescent COVID-19 samples, and they came from the United States, Italy and Spain. The analysed material was cDNA or gDNA that came from T cells, B-cell-depleted T cells, or PBMCs.

Germline V gene lookup returns CDR1 LNHDA and CDR2 SQIVND (reference sequence). The V and J ends lost 0 bases and 4 bases, in that order; junction bases with no gene match: 6. The CDR3 totals 16 residues. As processed by the authors: Amplification of reference gene primers provided the estimated nucleated cell counts. Here immunoSEQ multiplex PCR was the method, and the copy in TCRdb shows in-frame clones only, minus some. V and J calls and clone size are given by that table; D and trimming were obtained from the DNA. There are 250,000 to 350,000 clones in the sample; 75% to 90% occur only once, and around 13% lies in the top ten. In Seattle, patients joined the study during active infection and were tracked longitudinally.

Sequenced input: peripheral blood. V is TRBV19 and J is TRBJ1-1; 9 nucleotides agree with TRBD1. The TCR originated in a woman in her 70s with COVID-19, enrolled during active disease. CDR3: CASSIDLGTGITEAFF. Written as DNA, the CDR3 is TGTGCCAGTAGTATAGATCTCGGGACAGGGATCACTGAAGCTTTCTTT.